The rows below give T cell receptor beta chains drawn from one sample of a study of graft-versus-host responses after intestinal transplantation. TCRdb's copy holds only in-frame clones and misses some; the assay was immunoSEQ multiplex PCR. The table has tens of thousands of clones, roughly four fifths seen once; the top ten hold 3.5%. Specimen: PBMCs, collected 1070 days after transplant. The receptor set was obtained from a human patient who received an intestinal transplant, so some T cells may come from the graft donor. CDR3s include the opening cysteine and the closing phenylalanine or tryptophan. A D gene is named only where the DNA matches it firmly. Part of the rows lack a size; the others show once, few, many or a class for expanded clones.

j_gene: TRBJ2-5; v_gene: TRBV6-1; abundance: NA; d_gene: TRBD1; len: 15; CDR3aa: CASSEAEGAVETQYF
j_gene: TRBJ2-3; v_gene: TRBV5-1; abundance: NA; d_gene: TRBD1; len: 17; CDR3aa: CASSLRGGQGGTDTQYF
j_gene: TRBJ2-1; v_gene: TRBV6-4; abundance: NA; d_gene: NA; len: 16; CDR3aa: CASRPGTPHLVNEQFF
j_gene: TRBJ1-1; v_gene: TRBV28; abundance: NA; d_gene: NA; len: 14; CDR3aa: CASSLRGRGTEAFF
j_gene: TRBJ2-3; v_gene: TRBV5-4; abundance: NA; d_gene: TRBD2; len: 14; CDR3aa: CASSLSGSTDTQYF
j_gene: TRBJ1-2; v_gene: TRBV28; abundance: NA; d_gene: TRBD1; len: 16; CDR3aa: CASSLSGTGMIYGYTF
j_gene: TRBJ2-2; v_gene: TRBV18; abundance: few; d_gene: NA; len: 15; CDR3aa: CASSPAVLNTGELFF
j_gene: TRBJ2-1; v_gene: TRBV6-1; abundance: once; d_gene: TRBD1; len: 13; CDR3aa: CASQDRVVNEQFF
j_gene: TRBJ1-6; v_gene: TRBV6-5; abundance: NA; d_gene: TRBD1; len: 15; CDR3aa: CASSRTQGESSPLHF
j_gene: TRBJ1-2; v_gene: TRBV9; abundance: NA; d_gene: NA; len: 12; CDR3aa: CASSVFGYGYTF
j_gene: TRBJ2-7; v_gene: TRBV5-6; abundance: NA; d_gene: NA; len: 13; CDR3aa: CASNTGSNYEQYF
j_gene: TRBJ1-2; v_gene: TRBV19; abundance: NA; d_gene: TRBD1; len: 20; CDR3aa: CANTTQGAPRGPGANYGYTF
j_gene: TRBJ2-4; v_gene: TRBV4-1; abundance: NA; d_gene: NA; len: 15; CDR3aa: CASSHSPPGRDIQYF
j_gene: TRBJ1-6; v_gene: TRBV5-4; abundance: NA; d_gene: NA; len: 14; CDR3aa: CASSLGLGDSPLHF
j_gene: TRBJ2-4; v_gene: TRBV6-1; abundance: once; d_gene: TRBD1; len: 14; CDR3aa: CASSVGQGALIQYF
j_gene: TRBJ2-5; v_gene: TRBV18; abundance: NA; d_gene: NA; len: 15; CDR3aa: CASSPSTRNQETQYF
j_gene: TRBJ2-7; v_gene: TRBV28; abundance: NA; d_gene: TRBD2; len: 18; CDR3aa: CASSLPPRLAGLSYEQYF
j_gene: TRBJ1-2; v_gene: TRBV5-5; abundance: NA; d_gene: NA; len: 15; CDR3aa: CASSLGRPANYGYTF
j_gene: TRBJ1-1; v_gene: TRBV4-1; abundance: NA; d_gene: NA; len: 14; CDR3aa: CASSLREQNTEAFF
j_gene: TRBJ1-1; v_gene: TRBV5-6; abundance: NA; d_gene: NA; len: 15; CDR3aa: CASSFPPTVNTEAFF
j_gene: TRBJ2-5; v_gene: TRBV11-1; abundance: NA; d_gene: TRBD2; len: 15; CDR3aa: CASSFRQSGEETQYF
j_gene: TRBJ2-7; v_gene: TRBV2; abundance: NA; d_gene: TRBD1; len: 17; CDR3aa: CASSKTGGQRSSYEQYF
j_gene: TRBJ2-5; v_gene: TRBV10-1; abundance: NA; d_gene: NA; len: 18; CDR3aa: CASSEGARVIPSCETQYF
j_gene: TRBJ2-5; v_gene: TRBV11-2; abundance: NA; d_gene: NA; len: 15; CDR3aa: CASSLNSVKGETQYF
j_gene: TRBJ2-2; v_gene: TRBV29-1; abundance: NA; d_gene: TRBD1; len: 14; CDR3aa: CSVEGQGDTGELFF
j_gene: TRBJ2-5; v_gene: TRBV11-2; abundance: NA; d_gene: TRBD2; len: 16; CDR3aa: CASSPPSGGARETQYF
j_gene: TRBJ2-1; v_gene: TRBV10-1; abundance: NA; d_gene: TRBD2; len: 18; CDR3aa: CASSESGTSGRDGNEQFF
j_gene: NA; v_gene: TRBV2; abundance: NA; d_gene: TRBD2; len: 15; CDR3aa: CASSVLAGGGYEQYF
j_gene: TRBJ2-3; v_gene: TRBV6-1; abundance: few; d_gene: TRBD2; len: 15; CDR3aa: CASSDSGISTDTQYF
j_gene: TRBJ2-1; v_gene: TRBV11-2; abundance: NA; d_gene: TRBD1; len: 15; CDR3aa: CASSRDRVSYNEQFF
j_gene: TRBJ1-1; v_gene: TRBV6-1; abundance: few; d_gene: NA; len: 15; CDR3aa: CASSEAAGASTEAFF
j_gene: TRBJ2-5; v_gene: TRBV6-4; abundance: once; d_gene: NA; len: 15; CDR3aa: CASTPGWRAQETQYF
j_gene: TRBJ2-7; v_gene: TRBV27; abundance: NA; d_gene: NA; len: 15; CDR3aa: CASSLASGHPYEQYF